What follows are 18 T cell receptor beta chains derived from one specimen sequenced in a study of human T cells and chemical hapten exposure. As for time point: patch test 1, 2 weeks after DPC sensitization. As for treatment: therapeutic diphenylcyclopropenone sensitization with weekly scalp DPC. Sequencing started from total RNA isolated from unfractionated whole blood. TCRdb reprocessed the RACE reads via MiXCR and lists one record per CDR3 protein. The repertoire consists of fewer than 45,000 distinct CDR3 sequences, with 4% occurring once and the leading ten covering 20% to 30%. Sequencing was performed on whole blood, taken in connection with sensitization to the hapten diphenylcyclopropenone (DPC). The origin of the receptors is a man between 45 and 60 years old with alopecia areata. Some clones in this sample may be carry-over from other donors' samples.

There are many counts of this clonotype. The chain carries TRBV28 and TRBJ2-1; 7 bases are a match to TRBD2. V was pared by 5 bases and J by 8 bases, with 12 bases of the junction left unmatched. This CDR3 comprises 15 residues. CDR1 is MDHEN, CDR2 SYDVKM, per germline. This chain's CDR3 is CASSPSAGVPHEQFF. CDR3 nucleotide sequence: TGTGCCAGCAGTCCTTCGGCGGGAGTCCCTCATGAGCAGTTCTTC.

This clonotype came up many times. V gene TRBV25-1 combines with J gene TRBJ2-7; D is uncertain. The V and J ends lost 8 bases and 1 base respectively, with 12 bases between them. Germline lookup yields CDR1 MGHDK and CDR2 SYGVNS. This CDR3 has 13 amino acids. The CDR3 loop is CASRPPGSYEQYF. CDR3 bases: TGTGCCAGCCGTCCCCCCGGGTCCTACGAGCAGTACTTC.

This clonotype occurred many times. V is TRBV20-1 and J is TRBJ2-3; D is possibly TRBD2 (5 bases). Trimming took 6 bases from V and 5 from J, leaving 15 bases between them. The CDR3 covers 13 residues. Germline V gives CDR1 DFQATT, CDR2 SNEGSKA (reference sequence). The CDR3 nucleotides are TGCAGTGCAACAGCCCTAGCCGGAGATACGCAGTATTTT. The encoded protein is CSATALAGDTQYF.

This clonotype was detected many times. The gene calls are TRBV20-1 and TRBJ1-6; unclear D gene. The CDR3 is 13 amino acids. V lost 3 bases and J lost 10, with 13 bases in between. Germline CDR1 is DFQATT and CDR2 is SNEGSKA (reference sequence). The CDR3 is CSARWTVGSPLHF. The CDR3 coding sequence is TGCAGTGCTAGGTGGACTGTCGGGTCACCCCTCCACTTT.

The table lists this clonotype with a few counts. The chain is built from TRBV4-2 and TRBJ2-5; D might be TRBD1 (5 bases). Deletions cut 4 bases from V and 2 bases from J, with 11 bases between. This CDR3 is built from 14 residues. CDR1 is LGHNA and CDR2 is YNFKEQ in the germline V gene. CDR3 loop: CASSPLGRQETQYF. Written as DNA, the CDR3 is TGTGCCAGCAGCCCCCTGGGGCGGCAAGAGACCCAGTACTTC.

There are many counts of this clonotype. V usage is TRBV29-1 and J usage is TRBJ2-7; 10 bases line up with TRBD1. Losses at the gene ends were 7 bases for V and 2 bases for J; bases not matched to a gene: 5. The CDR3 sequence is 13 residues long. Germline values: CDR1 SQVTM, CDR2 ANQGSEA. As DNA, the CDR3 is TGCAGCGGACAGGGGGCCGAACCCTACGAGCAGTACTTC. Translating it yields CSGQGAEPYEQYF.

This clonotype was seen at least ten times. This chain joins TRBV27 and TRBJ1-1; D unresolved. The V gene's germline CDR1 is MNHEY and CDR2 SMNVEV (reference sequence). CDR3 length: 15 amino acids. V lost 5 bases, J lost 0 bases, and 13 bases lay in between. The CDR3 bases are TGTGCCAGCAGTCTAGAGAGGTCCATGAACACTGAAGCTTTCTTT. Residues: CASSLERSMNTEAFF.

This clonotype was recorded at least ten times. The CDR3 coding sequence is TGTGCCAGCAGCTCCCGGACAGGGGGGAACACTGAAGCTTTCTTT. Protein product: CASSSRTGGNTEAFF. The chain carries TRBV13 and TRBJ1-1, with 10 positions matching TRBD1. The CDR3 is made up of 15 amino acids. Germline lookup yields CDR1 PRHDT and CDR2 FYEKMQ (reference sequence). V lost 4 bases to trimming and J lost 1 base; unmatched junction nucleotides: 3.

This clonotype was seen at least ten times. The V and J genes are TRBV21-1 and TRBJ2-5; TRBD2, the table's D call, was not compared with the DNA. TRBV21-1 is assigned pseudogene status. This CDR3 spans 15 amino acids. The CDR3: CASSKFGGDQETQYF. CDR3 coding DNA: TGTGCCAGCAGCAAATTCGGAGGGGACCAAGAGACCCAGTACTTC.

The table lists this clonotype with many counts. J is TRBJ2-1 and V is TRBV29-1; 10 nucleotides agree with TRBD2. Trimming took 7 bases from V and 9 from J; bases not matched to a gene: 9. This CDR3 contains 13 residues. Germline V gene sequence: CDR1 SQVTM, CDR2 ANQGSEA. This chain's CDR3 is CSGTSGGETEQFF. The CDR3, as DNA: TGCAGCGGGACTAGCGGAGGGGAGACTGAGCAGTTCTTC.

At least ten counts were recorded for this clonotype. The chain combines TRBV18 with TRBJ1-5; D uncertain. V gave up 3 bases and J gave up 5 bases, with 11 bases separating them. Germline-derived CDR1 and CDR2 are KGHSH and LQKENI. This CDR3 has 14 residues. The DNA for the CDR3 is TGTGCCAGCTCACCGGTACAGACTTATCAGCCCCAGCATTTT. Protein product: CASSPVQTYQPQHF.

This clonotype was picked up many times. V usage is TRBV9 and J usage is TRBJ2-2, with 8 positions matching TRBD1. Germline lookup yields CDR1 SGDLS and CDR2 YYNGEE. The V and J ends lost 6 bases and 4 bases, in that order; junction bases with no gene match: 11. This CDR3 is 16 amino acids long. CDR3 in amino acids: CASTPFRGRGTGELFF. The CDR3 DNA reads TGTGCCAGCACCCCCTTCAGGGGGCGCGGCACCGGGGAGCTGTTTTTT.

Many counts were recorded for this clonotype. The CDR3 DNA reads TGTGCCAGCAGCTTGTATTTCGGGGAACAAAATGTCGGTGAAGCTTTCTTT. Its translation is CASSLYFGEQNVGEAFF. The rearrangement links TRBV5-4 to TRBJ1-1; D ambiguous. The CDR3 is 17 residues long. Germline V gene sequence: CDR1 SGHNT, CDR2 YYREEE (reference sequence). Trimming left V 1 base short and J 7 bases short, with 23 bases between.

This clonotype was counted at least ten times. V is TRBV12-3 or TRBV12-4 and J is TRBJ2-7, with D uncertain. The CDR3 loop spans 12 amino acids. V dropped 6 bases and J dropped 5 bases, with 11 bases sitting between them. The CDR3 DNA reads as TGTGCCAGCAGCAAACGGCGAGACGAGCAGTACTTC. This sequence encodes CASSKRRDEQYF.

This clonotype was detected many times. The gene calls are TRBV12-3 or TRBV12-4 and TRBJ1-2; D remains unclear. The germline V and J ends were trimmed by 5 bases and 7 bases, with 14 bases remaining between them. This CDR3 comprises 13 residues. CDR3 residues: CASSVQSFGGYTF. DNA of the CDR3: TGTGCCAGCAGTGTACAGAGTTTTGGTGGCTACACCTTC.

At least ten counts were recorded for this clonotype. The chain combines TRBV28 with TRBJ1-5, with D uncertain. The CDR3 consists of 11 residues. Germline CDR1 reads MDHEN; CDR2 reads SYDVKM. With 3 bases removed from V and 6 bases from J, the gap between germline ends came to 3 bases. The DNA of the CDR3 is TGTGCCAGCAGTTTGGGTCAGCCCCAGCATTTT. It specifies CASSLGQPQHF.

This clonotype occurred many times. V gene TRBV12-3 or TRBV12-4 combines with J gene TRBJ2-1, with D perhaps given as TRBD1 or TRBD2 (6 bases each). V was cut by 4 bases and J by 9 bases, with 13 bases left in between. The CDR3 consists of 13 residues. CDR3 loop: CASSSGEGGEQFF. DNA of the CDR3: TGTGCCAGCAGTTCGGGCGAGGGGGGTGAGCAGTTCTTC.

Comments on this clonotype: Possible read error: a much larger clone is one base away. The V call is TRBV28, the J call TRBJ2-7; D tentatively reads TRBD1 or TRBD2 (7 bases each). V was shortened by 0 bases and J by 6 bases, with 12 bases between the two germline ends. This CDR3 region has 14 residues. Germline CDR1 is MDHEN and CDR2 is SYDVKM. The CDR3 region has the DNA TGTGCCAGCAGTTTATGGCAGGGGGGGGTCGAGCAGTACTTC. As protein: CASSLWQGGVEQYF.